This entry describes one T cell receptor beta chain. There is no known antigen for this receptor. Base qualities are missing; no much larger clone stands one base away. Thawed unstimulated PBMCs were stained for CD3, CD4 and CD8 and FACS-sorted into CD3+CD4+ and CD3+CD8+ populations. All 8 studied subjects were randomized to withdrawal of immunosuppression. The Qiagen DNeasy Blood and Tissue Kit was used to isolate genomic DNA. These data belong to a study of T cell clones after liver transplantation (dated by TCRdb to about 2019). Regarding the complete study: The samples were obtained from ITN030ST, a randomized trial that attempted immunosuppression withdrawal within 2 years after liver transplantation. Donor-reactive T cell clones were identified by TCRbeta sequencing after a pre-transplant mixed lymphocyte reaction and then tracked in post-transplant blood. Third party-reactive TCRbeta sequences were also identified from pre-transplant MLRs to serve as an antigen-independent comparator for donor-reactive sequences. Of the eight recipients, three were HCV-positive, while the remaining recipients had been transplanted for non-autoimmune, non-viral indications. Subjects received no induction therapy and standard immunosuppression until randomization at 12-24 months post-transplant. Tolerance was defined as complete withdrawal of immunosuppression for at least one year without a rise in liver enzymes beyond twice the upper limit of normal. Blood samples were collected pre-transplant, pre-randomization before withdrawal, and post-randomization after either complete withdrawal or failed withdrawal. The studied cohort comprised 8 liver transplant recipients, 3 classified as tolerant and 5 as non-tolerant. Findings and caveats that apply to the study as a whole: Conclusions were preliminary, limited by small, heterogeneous patient numbers and non-standardized post-transplant time points. In a couple of subjects, low numbers of available donor cells limited the measurable donor-reactive repertoire. Donor-reactive sequences declined more than third party-reactive ones, suggesting partial antigen-specific deletion unrelated to withdrawal success. Once repertoire turnover was taken into account, donor-reactive detection showed a significant reduction for CD4 in 7 of 8 subjects and for CD8 in 8 of 8. A significant post-transplant decrease in circulating donor-reactive CD4 TCRbeta sequences was observed in most of the 8 subjects, irrespective of tolerance or HCV status. Without allograft tissue specimens, donor-reactive T cells may have migrated into the graft rather than being deleted.

V lost 5 bases and J lost 5 bases; the stretch between them is 12 bases long. Via the germline V gene, CDR1 is LGHNA and CDR2 YSLEER. The CDR3 runs 13 residues from the cysteine to the phenylalanine. Left in the record is the CDR3 DNA by itself, 39 bases read in frame from the first base. Frozen genomic DNA underwent high-throughput TCRbeta CDR3 sequencing by immunoSEQ, including PCR amplification, mapping, bias correction and internal controls. The study's processing was this. Productive rearrangements were kept, and unique TCRbeta sequences were defined by CDR3 nucleotide sequence plus V and J gene. Donor-reactive sequences required at least 5-fold expansion in CFSE-low cells versus unstimulated pre-transplant cells and at least 0.01% frequency. Minimum frequency thresholds were set for each subject on the basis of the unstimulated sample with the lowest template count, so that a detection power of at least 90% was ensured. Jensen-Shannon divergence between the top 1000 TCRbeta sequences after and before transplant was used to measure repertoire turnover. Two-sided Fisher's exact tests were used to test for changes in how often donor-reactive sequences were detected. The immuneACCESS repertoire file appears here via TCRdb, limited to in-frame rearrangements. These files lack a portion of the clones; in checked studies, under half of the deficit traces to unresolved V genes, and the cause of the others is not known. V and J calls plus clone size are reproduced from that table; the DNA served to infer D and trimming. A total of over 25,000 clones appear in this sample, over 85% of them only once. The ten largest clones capture approximately 26% of the sample.

The clonotype was recovered from a human patient who received a liver transplant. In transplant recipients, some T cells may be of donor rather than host origin. The material sequenced was CD8+ T cells from blood, taken 12 months after liver transplant. The chain is assembled from TRBV4-3 and TRBJ1-1; confidence is insufficient to name the D gene. CDR3 loop: CASSAWTETEAFF. The nucleotides read TGCGCCAGCAGCGCTTGGACCGAAACTGAAGCTTTCTTT.